This TCR beta chain emerged from a study of blood T cell repertoires in COVID-19. Clones were read by immunoSEQ multiplex PCR, and TCRdb kept only the in-frame ones, dropping some. Among some 320,000 clones listed, roughly nine tenths were seen once. Germline loops: CDR1 SGHKS, CDR2 YYEKEE (reference sequence). The CDR3 totals 15 residues. Between the trimmed V and J ends, which lost 2 bases and 2 bases, there was a span of 12 bases. The gene calls are TRBV5-5 and TRBJ2-3; perhaps TRBD2 as D (5 bases). Sequencing was performed on PBMCs or T cells enriched from blood (not recorded which). The TCR originated in a man aged 55 to 70 who had recovered from COVID-19. DNA for the CDR3: TGTGCCAGCAGCTTATATGACGGGAACACAGATACGCAGTATTTT. Translation gives CASSLYDGNTDTQYF.